Listed below are T cell receptor beta chains from one sample, sequenced in a study of CD8 T cells in ankylosing spondylitis. TCRdb analysed the 5' RACE reads with MiXCR anew, one entry per CDR3 protein. The sample gives approximately 260,000 distinct CDR3 sequences, roughly 18% of which show up once; about a third is in the top ten. The material sequenced was blood, either unsorted or a sorted T cell fraction (not recorded which). The receptors shown here come from a male donor with ankylosing spondylitis or in good health (not recorded which). Both conserved end residues are part of each CDR3. D genes are given only for firm matches. Only some rows state a clone size, as once, few, many or a class for expanded clones.

size: few; D: -; J: TRBJ2-6; V: TRBV6-1; DNA: TGTGCCAGCAGTCGCGGACAGGGAGGGAGTGTTTGGGCCAACGTCCTGACTTTC; CDR3: CASSRGQGGSVWANVLTF
size: -; D: TRBD2; J: TRBJ2-7; V: TRBV20-1; DNA: TGCAGTGCTAGAGATTTTCGGGAGGATCGATACGAGCAGTACTTC; CDR3: CSARDFREDRYEQYF
size: few; D: -; J: TRBJ2-7; V: TRBV29-1; DNA: TGCAGCGTAAGCCCGGCAGGCTCCTACGAGCAGTACTTC; CDR3: CSVSPAGSYEQYF
size: few; D: -; J: TRBJ1-6; V: TRBV12-3/TRBV12-4; DNA: TGTGCCAGCAGTCTCAGTTCAGGGTCCCATTCACCCCTCCACTTT; CDR3: CASSLSSGSHSPLHF
size: few; D: TRBD2; J: TRBJ2-1; V: TRBV7-9; DNA: TGTGCCAGCAGCCCATCATACGGGGAGGGAATTGCTTTTGAGCAGTTCTTC; CDR3: CASSPSYGEGIAFEQFF
size: few; D: TRBD1; J: TRBJ2-7; V: TRBV27; DNA: TGTGCCAGCAGTTTATTGGGACAGGGCTCCTACGAGCAGTACTTC; CDR3: CASSLLGQGSYEQYF
size: -; D: -; J: TRBJ2-1; V: TRBV3-1; DNA: TGTGCCAGCAGCCAAGGAGGGGGAAAGCAGTTCTTC; CDR3: CASSQGGGKQFF
size: many; D: TRBD1; J: TRBJ1-6; V: TRBV4-3; DNA: TGCGCCAGCAGCCAGGGGACAGGGGAGAAGAATTCACCCCTCCACTTT; CDR3: CASSQGTGEKNSPLHF
size: -; D: TRBD1; J: TRBJ2-7; V: TRBV29-1; DNA: TGCAGCGTGAGGGACAGGGGGCAAGCCTACGAGCAGTACTTC; CDR3: CSVRDRGQAYEQYF
size: few; D: -; J: TRBJ1-6; V: TRBV20-1; DNA: TGCAGTGCTAGGGCAGGGTCGAGTAATTCACCCCTCCACTTT; CDR3: CSARAGSSNSPLHF
size: few; D: -; J: TRBJ1-6; V: TRBV5-1; DNA: TGCGCCAGCAGCTCCGGCTTGTCACCCCTCCACTTT; CDR3: CASSSGLSPLHF
size: -; D: TRBD2; J: TRBJ2-2; V: TRBV5-1; DNA: TGCGCCAGCAGCTGGATTATAGCGGGAGTCACCGGGGAGCTGTTTTTT; CDR3: CASSWIIAGVTGELFF
size: many; D: TRBD1; J: TRBJ2-7; V: TRBV6-2/TRBV6-3; DNA: TGTGCCAGCAGTCCAAGGACAGGGGTTCGCGAGCAGTACTTC; CDR3: CASSPRTGVREQYF
size: -; D: TRBD2; J: TRBJ2-1; V: TRBV4-1; DNA: TGCGCCAGCAGCCAAGACACACTAGCGGGAGGGGGCCCCTACAATGAGCAGTTCTTC; CDR3: CASSQDTLAGGGPYNEQFF
size: few; D: -; J: TRBJ2-4; V: TRBV4-3; DNA: TGCGCCAGCAGCCAAGTTCAGGGCGGACTCCCTAAAAACATTCAGTACTTC; CDR3: CASSQVQGGLPKNIQYF
size: -; D: TRBD2; J: TRBJ2-7; V: TRBV19; DNA: TGTGCCAGTAGTATAGGAGGCGGGAGAGGATACGAGCAGTACTTC; CDR3: CASSIGGGRGYEQYF
size: few; D: -; J: TRBJ1-2; V: TRBV29-1; DNA: TGCAGCGTTGTTTCGTATGCAGGGGTCTATGGCTACACCTTC; CDR3: CSVVSYAGVYGYTF
size: few; D: -; J: TRBJ2-4; V: TRBV5-1; DNA: TGCGCCAGCAGCTTGCTTCCCAGCCCGACGGACATTCAGTACTTC; CDR3: CASSLLPSPTDIQYF
size: many; D: -; J: TRBJ2-2; V: TRBV6-4; DNA: TGTGCCAGCAGTGACCCCCGAGCTGGGGGCGACACCGGGGAGCTGTTTTTT; CDR3: CASSDPRAGGDTGELFF
size: few; D: -; J: TRBJ2-1; V: TRBV28; DNA: TGTGCCAGCAGTTTATGGAAGACTAACTACAATGAGCAGTTCTTC; CDR3: CASSLWKTNYNEQFF
size: -; D: -; J: TRBJ2-7; V: TRBV12-3/TRBV12-4; DNA: TGTGCCAGCAGTTTCGGGGGAGAAGGATACGAGCAGTACTTC; CDR3: CASSFGGEGYEQYF
size: -; D: -; J: TRBJ2-6; V: TRBV27; DNA: TGTGCCAGCACCTCCGGAGGGGGGGCCAACGTCCTGACTTTC; CDR3: CASTSGGGANVLTF
size: -; D: -; J: TRBJ2-7; V: TRBV10-3; DNA: TGTGCCAGCAGTGAAACGACACTTACCTACGAGCAGTACTTC; CDR3: CASSETTLTYEQYF
size: few; D: TRBD2; J: TRBJ2-2; V: TRBV29-1; DNA: TGCAGCGGTGAACTAGCGCCCGGGGAGCTGTTTTTT; CDR3: CSGELAPGELFF
size: -; D: -; J: TRBJ2-1; V: TRBV12-3/TRBV12-4; DNA: TGTGCCAGCAGTTTAGGGGTGGGAGACTACAATGAGCAGTTCTTC; CDR3: CASSLGVGDYNEQFF
size: few; D: -; J: TRBJ2-4; V: TRBV14; DNA: TGTGCCAGCAGCGCACGGATGGGGGCCAAAAACATTCAGTACTTC; CDR3: CASSARMGAKNIQYF
size: -; D: -; J: TRBJ2-7; V: TRBV14; DNA: TGTGCCAGCAGCCAATCAGCGGGACACTACGAGCAGTACTTC; CDR3: CASSQSAGHYEQYF
size: -; D: -; J: TRBJ2-1; V: TRBV9; DNA: TGTGCCAGCAGCGTCGGGGGACTTCCCTCCTACAATGAGCAGTTCTTC; CDR3: CASSVGGLPSYNEQFF
size: few; D: -; J: TRBJ2-7; V: TRBV29-1; DNA: TGCAGCGTTGAAGATCGGGGGGCGGGCGAGCAGTACTTC; CDR3: CSVEDRGAGEQYF
size: -; D: -; J: TRBJ2-3; V: TRBV20-1; DNA: TGCAGTGCTAGCCACCGGGACGGCACAGATACGCAGTATTTT; CDR3: CSASHRDGTDTQYF
size: few; D: -; J: TRBJ2-6; V: TRBV28; DNA: TGTGCCAGCAGTCCTCCCCCCCCTGGGGCCAACGTCCTGACTTTC; CDR3: CASSPPPPGANVLTF
size: -; D: -; J: TRBJ2-7; V: TRBV4-1; DNA: TGCGCCAGCAGCCAAGTAGGGGGGGACGAGCAGTACTTC; CDR3: CASSQVGGDEQYF
size: -; D: -; J: TRBJ2-7; V: TRBV3-1; DNA: TGTGCCAGCAGCCAAGATCGGGCAGCCCTTAGAGAGCAGTACTTC; CDR3: CASSQDRAALREQYF
size: -; D: TRBD2; J: TRBJ2-2; V: TRBV12-3/TRBV12-4; DNA: TGTGCCAGCAGACGGCGGGAGGCCGGGGAGCTGTTTTTT; CDR3: CASRRREAGELFF
size: -; D: -; J: TRBJ1-2; V: TRBV9; DNA: TGTGCCAGCAGCCCACGACAGACCTTCTATGGCTACACCTTC; CDR3: CASSPRQTFYGYTF
size: many; D: -; J: TRBJ1-5; V: TRBV4-1; DNA: TGCGCCAGCAGCCAAGGAGGGGTAGTGAGCAATCAGCCCCAGCATTTT; CDR3: CASSQGGVVSNQPQHF
size: -; D: TRBD2; J: TRBJ2-7; V: TRBV6-5; DNA: TGTGCCAGCAGTTGCGCGGGAGGGCCGAAATACGAGCAGTACTTC; CDR3: CASSCAGGPKYEQYF
size: -; D: -; J: TRBJ2-7; V: TRBV6-2/TRBV6-3; DNA: TGTGCCAGCAGTTACTCGGGGACCTACGAGCAGTACTTC; CDR3: CASSYSGTYEQYF
size: -; D: -; J: TRBJ2-2; V: TRBV5-1; DNA: TGCGCCAGCAGCTTGGATAGGGACATCACCGGCGGGGAGCTGTTTTTT; CDR3: CASSLDRDITGGELFF
size: -; D: TRBD1; J: TRBJ1-1; V: TRBV6-1; DNA: TGTGCCAGCAGTGTAAGAAAGACAGGGGTGGGAATGAACACTGAAGCTTTCTTT; CDR3: CASSVRKTGVGMNTEAFF
size: few; D: -; J: TRBJ1-6; V: TRBV9; DNA: TGTGCCAGCAGCGAATACAACGGATCACCCCTCCACTTT; CDR3: CASSEYNGSPLHF
size: few; D: -; J: TRBJ2-3; V: TRBV27; DNA: TGTGCCAGCAGTTTAGCGGTAGGAGTGACTAGCACAGATACGCAGTATTTT; CDR3: CASSLAVGVTSTDTQYF
size: -; D: TRBD2; J: TRBJ2-1; V: TRBV12-3/TRBV12-4; DNA: TGTGCCAGCAGTTCCGCCGGGACTAGCGGTTTGTACAATGAGCAGTTCTTC; CDR3: CASSSAGTSGLYNEQFF
size: many; D: -; J: TRBJ1-6; V: TRBV10-2; DNA: TGCGCCAGCAGTTTGACAGCTAATTCACCCCTCCACTTT; CDR3: CASSLTANSPLHF
size: few; D: -; J: TRBJ2-2; V: TRBV9; DNA: TGTGCCAGCAGCGTAGTTCCAGACACCGGGGAGCTGTTTTTT; CDR3: CASSVVPDTGELFF
size: few; D: TRBD2; J: TRBJ2-1; V: TRBV27; DNA: TGTGCCAGCAGTCCCCGGGGAGGGAGCTCCTACAATGAGCAGTTCTTC; CDR3: CASSPRGGSSYNEQFF
size: few; D: -; J: TRBJ2-7; V: TRBV20-1; DNA: TGCAGTGCTAGAGGGCTGGGAGCGAACGAGCAGTACTTC; CDR3: CSARGLGANEQYF
size: -; D: TRBD2; J: TRBJ2-7; V: TRBV11-2; DNA: TGTGCCAGCAGCTTAGTGGCGGGAGACGGGCAGTACTTC; CDR3: CASSLVAGDGQYF
size: few; D: -; J: TRBJ2-2; V: TRBV24-1; DNA: TGTGCCACCAGTGATTTGCTAGACACCGGGGAGCTGTTTTTT; CDR3: CATSDLLDTGELFF
size: few; D: -; J: TRBJ2-7; V: TRBV2; DNA: TGTGCCAGCAGTGAAGCGGCCGCCTACGAGCAGTACTTC; CDR3: CASSEAAAYEQYF
size: many; D: TRBD1; J: TRBJ2-7; V: TRBV24-1; DNA: TGTGCCACCAGTGATTTGCCACAGGGGGCGAAGTACTTC; CDR3: CATSDLPQGAKYF
size: few; D: TRBD1; J: TRBJ2-1; V: TRBV5-5; DNA: TGTGCCAGCAGCTTAGACAGGGTCCTCTACAATGAGCAGTTCTTC; CDR3: CASSLDRVLYNEQFF
size: few; D: -; J: TRBJ2-7; V: TRBV5-1; DNA: TGCGCCAGCAGAAGCCAGGGATCCATCGAGCAGTACTTC; CDR3: CASRSQGSIEQYF
size: -; D: -; J: TRBJ1-1; V: TRBV29-1; DNA: TGCAGCGTTGAAGATCGGGGGTCCCTGGGCACTGAAGCTTTCTTT; CDR3: CSVEDRGSLGTEAFF
size: few; D: -; J: TRBJ2-3; V: TRBV3-1; DNA: TGTGCCAGCAGCCCCGACTTTGGCACAGATACGCAGTATTTT; CDR3: CASSPDFGTDTQYF
size: few; D: -; J: TRBJ2-7; V: TRBV4-1; DNA: TGCGCCAGCAGCCAAGAAGGGATTCCCTACGAGCAGTACTTC; CDR3: CASSQEGIPYEQYF
size: -; D: -; J: TRBJ2-2; V: TRBV4-1; DNA: TGCGCCAGCAGCCAACTGGGCCGGCGGGAAGGGAACACCGGGGAGCTGTTTTTT; CDR3: CASSQLGRREGNTGELFF
size: many; D: -; J: TRBJ2-5; V: TRBV3-1; DNA: TGTGCCAGCAGCCAAGTGACGGAGGGTCCTATGGAGACCCAGTACTTC; CDR3: CASSQVTEGPMETQYF
size: -; D: -; J: TRBJ2-7; V: TRBV4-2; DNA: TGTGCCAGCAGCCAGGTTAGCGAGCCCTCCTACGAGCAGTACTTC; CDR3: CASSQVSEPSYEQYF
size: few; D: TRBD1; J: TRBJ1-2; V: TRBV11-1; DNA: TGTGCCAGCAGCTTAGTTGGCGGAGGGACAGGAGGAAGGGATGGCTACACCTTC; CDR3: CASSLVGGGTGGRDGYTF